In its sample, the clone carrying this TCR beta chain was seen a few times. The germline V gene has CDR1 DFQATT and CDR2 SNEGSKA (reference sequence). V was clipped by 3 bases and J by 6 bases; unmatched bases: 17. This CDR3 region has 16 residues. For the second PCR, which ran for about 7 to 11 cycles, a sample-barcoded 5' primer and a J-beta primer mix were used. The study obtained at least 3 million CDR3-containing paired-end reads from every sample. One entry per CDR3 protein results from TCRdb running MiXCR on the 5' RACE reads. The sample carries over a million distinct CDR3 sequences, about 40% recorded once. This sample was included in a study of blood T cells in healthy people across ages.

The chain is built from TRBV20-1 and TRBJ2-7; TRBD2 agrees at 7 bases. The sequencing sample was made of blood. This receptor was identified in a woman between 18 and 30 years old in good health. CDR3 sequence (DNA): TGCAGTGCTAGGTCCGGGAGTGGGCTAGCGGCTACCGAGCAGTACTTC. Encoded protein: CSARSGSGLAATEQYF.